The 15 T cell receptor beta chains given below trace back to one sample, sequenced in a study of cytotoxic CD8 clonotypes in ibrutinib-treated CLL. Assay used: immunoSEQ multiplex PCR; TCRdb lists only in-frame clones, some missing. The sample includes fewer than 75,000 clones, more than 70% of them seen just once. The source material was PBMCs, sampled after 12 months of ibrutinib treatment. These receptors were obtained from a human donor with chronic lymphocytic leukemia.

This chain connects TRBV6-1 to TRBJ2-3; 7 bases are shared with TRBD2. The length of the CDR3 is 16 residues. Germline V lookup: CDR1 MNHNS, CDR2 SASEGT. V lost 4 bases and J lost 2; bases outside the gene matches: 9. The chain's CDR3 is CASSGEISGYTDTQYF. In DNA form, the CDR3 reads TGTGCCAGCAGTGGGGAGATTAGCGGGTACACAGATACGCAGTATTTT.

The gene calls are TRBV7-2 and TRBJ2-3, with 13 bases that match TRBD2. Germline V gives CDR1 SGHTA, CDR2 FQGNSA. J was trimmed by 7 bases and V by 6 bases; bases with no gene match: 4. This CDR3 comprises 14 residues. The CDR3: CASRLAGGGNTQYF. CDR3 nucleotides: TGTGCCAGCAGACTAGCGGGAGGGGGGAATACGCAGTATTTT.

This clone was observed once. The CDR3 coding sequence is TGTGCCAGCAGTTTTGGACAGGGGGACTACAATGAGCAGTTCTTC. This gives the protein CASSFGQGDYNEQFF. This chain uses TRBV11-1 with TRBJ2-1, with 10 bases that match TRBD1. The CDR3 covers 15 residues. From germline, CDR1 is SGHAT and CDR2 FQDESV (reference sequence). V lost 6 bases, J lost 3 bases, and 5 bases stayed unmatched. Combining the CDR3 with reference TRBV11-1 and TRBJ2-1 gives the whole variable domain EAEVAQSPRYKITEKSQAVAFWCDPISGHATLYWYRQILGQGPELLVQFQDESVVDDSQLPKDRFSAERLKGVDSTLKIQPAELGDSAMYLCASSFGQGDYNEQFFGPGTRLTVL.

To note about this clone: At one end, the junction sequence differs from germline, possibly due to a read error. This CDR3 is CTSNPRLSSYEQYF. For the CDR3, the DNA is TGTACCAGTAACCCCCGACTGAGCTCCTACGAGCAGTACTTC. The chain links TRBV19 to TRBJ2-7; D is undetermined. Germline values: CDR1 LNHDA, CDR2 SQIVND (reference sequence). The CDR3 has 14 residues.

This clone showed up just a few times. The gene calls are TRBV11-2 and TRBJ2-7, with TRBD2 matching 14 bases. V dropped 3 bases and J dropped 6; count of bases not matched to a gene: 4. The CDR3 is made up of 15 amino acids. Germline V CDR1 and CDR2: SGHAT, FQNNGV. CDR3 DNA: TGTGCCAGCAGCTTGGGACTAGCGGGAGTCTTCGAGCAGTACTTC. This gives the protein CASSLGLAGVFEQYF.

The chain uses TRBV15 and TRBJ2-3; D is ambiguous. The germline gives CDR1 LNHNV, CDR2 YYDKDF (reference sequence). The CDR3 totals 16 residues. V was shortened by 0 bases and J by 1 base, with 11 bases between the two germline ends. The CDR3 sequence: CATSRDAETGTDTQYF. Here the CDR3 DNA reads TGTGCCACCAGCAGAGATGCGGAAACGGGCACAGATACGCAGTATTTT. The entire variable domain, with the rest obtained from reference TRBV15 and TRBJ2-3, is as follows: DAMVIQNPRYQVTQFGKPVTLSCSQTLNHNVMYWYQQKSSQAPKLLFHYYDKDFNNEADTPDNFQSRRPNTSFCFLDIRSPGLGDTAMYLCATSRDAETGTDTQYFGPGTRLTVL.

Only a few counts were recorded for this clone. V is TRBV27 and J is TRBJ1-4; TRBD1 matches at 7 bases. Germline CDR1 MNHEY, CDR2 SMNVEV (reference sequence). Trimming cost V 2 bases and J 5 bases; bases outside gene matches: 17. The CDR3 spans 19 residues. The CDR3 reads CASSLRQGLSKRGNEKLFF. Written as DNA, the CDR3 is TGTGCCAGCAGTTTAAGACAGGGTTTGTCAAAAAGGGGCAATGAAAAACTGTTTTTT.

The CDR3 region is CASSLEAGRHEQYF. CDR3 nucleotide sequence: TGTGCCAGCAGCTTAGAGGCGGGACGGCACGAGCAGTACTTC. The V call is TRBV11-2, the J call TRBJ2-7; maybe TRBD2 (6 bases). Trimming removed 0 bases from V and 5 bases from J, with 11 bases in between. Germline CDR1 SGHAT, CDR2 FQNNGV. CDR3 length equals 14 residues.

V and J are TRBV4-1 and TRBJ1-2; 8 bases map to TRBD1. The V segment lost 0 bases and the J segment 3 bases; nucleotides outside the gene matches: 15. The CDR3 has 19 amino acids. Germline-derived CDR1 and CDR2 are MGHRA and YSYEKL. CDR3 coding DNA: TGCGCCAGCAGCCAAGATGCCCCTGGACAGGGTGTTATCGACTATGGCTACACCTTC. Its translation: CASSQDAPGQGVIDYGYTF.

The chain links TRBV19 to TRBJ1-4; 7 positions match TRBD1. This CDR3 spans 19 amino acids. Per the germline V gene, CDR1 is LNHDA and CDR2 is SQIVND (reference sequence). The V segment lost 6 bases and the J segment 8 bases; nucleotides outside the gene matches: 24. Here the CDR3 reads CASRNEGWRTGVRREKLFF. In DNA, the CDR3 is TGTGCCAGTAGAAACGAGGGGTGGCGAACAGGGGTGAGGAGGGAAAAACTGTTTTTT.

This chain joins TRBV14 and TRBJ2-7, with D possibly matching TRBD2 (6 bases). The germline V gene encodes CDR1 SGHDN and CDR2 FVKESK. The length of the CDR3 is 15 residues. V was cut by 1 base and J by 6 bases, with 16 bases left in between. This CDR3 reads CASSQVTGVGGEQYF. The CDR3 nucleotides read TGTGCCAGCAGCCAAGTTACGGGGGTTGGGGGCGAGCAGTACTTC. The full variable domain, completed using reference TRBV14 and TRBJ2-7, is EAGVTQFPSHSVIEKGQTVTLRCDPISGHDNLYWYRRVMGKEIKFLLHFVKESKQDESGMPNNRFLAERTGGTYSTLKVQPAELEDSGVYFCASSQVTGVGGEQYFGPGTRLTVT.

This clone was recorded a few times. CDR3 sequence reads: CASSPRFWAREKLFF. CDR3 DNA: TGTGCCAGCAGTCCTCGGTTTTGGGCAAGGGAAAAACTGTTTTTT. The chain couples TRBV28 to TRBJ1-4; D remains unclear. Trimming stripped 5 bases from V and 8 bases from J, with 18 bases between. This CDR3 region has 15 residues. Germline CDR1 and CDR2: MDHEN and SYDVKM.

The CDR3 loop is CASSRLTGAPSYEQYF. For the CDR3, the DNA is TGTGCCAGCAGCCGATTAACAGGTGCCCCCTCCTACGAGCAGTACTTC. The chain is built from TRBV14 and TRBJ2-7, with D perhaps matching TRBD1 (5 bases). CDR3 length: 16 amino acids. In germline, CDR1 is SGHDN, CDR2 FVKESK. The V end was cut by 4 bases, the J end by 0 bases, with 16 bases between. Drawing the rest from reference TRBV14 and TRBJ2-7, the complete variable domain is EAGVTQFPSHSVIEKGQTVTLRCDPISGHDNLYWYRRVMGKEIKFLLHFVKESKQDESGMPNNRFLAERTGGTYSTLKVQPAELEDSGVYFCASSRLTGAPSYEQYFGPGTRLTVT.

The chain employs TRBV6-6 and TRBJ1-1; no reliable D call. There are 11 residues in the CDR3. Trimming took 6 bases from V and 4 from J, leaving 6 bases between them. Germline V gives CDR1 MNHNY, CDR2 SVGAGI (reference sequence). The CDR3 DNA sequence: TGTGCCAGCAGCCGCGGCACTGAAGCTTTCTTT. The encoded protein is CASSRGTEAFF.

The V call is TRBV5-6, the J call TRBJ2-7; the match to TRBD1 covers 9 bases. The CDR3 runs 15 residues. Germline CDR1 and CDR2: SGHDT and YYEEEE. V shed 1 base, J shed 5 bases, and the junction held 7 bases outside the gene matches. In nucleotides, the CDR3 is TGTGCCAGCAGCTTGTGGGACAGGGCGAGGGACGAGCAGTACTTC. The encoded protein is CASSLWDRARDEQYF.